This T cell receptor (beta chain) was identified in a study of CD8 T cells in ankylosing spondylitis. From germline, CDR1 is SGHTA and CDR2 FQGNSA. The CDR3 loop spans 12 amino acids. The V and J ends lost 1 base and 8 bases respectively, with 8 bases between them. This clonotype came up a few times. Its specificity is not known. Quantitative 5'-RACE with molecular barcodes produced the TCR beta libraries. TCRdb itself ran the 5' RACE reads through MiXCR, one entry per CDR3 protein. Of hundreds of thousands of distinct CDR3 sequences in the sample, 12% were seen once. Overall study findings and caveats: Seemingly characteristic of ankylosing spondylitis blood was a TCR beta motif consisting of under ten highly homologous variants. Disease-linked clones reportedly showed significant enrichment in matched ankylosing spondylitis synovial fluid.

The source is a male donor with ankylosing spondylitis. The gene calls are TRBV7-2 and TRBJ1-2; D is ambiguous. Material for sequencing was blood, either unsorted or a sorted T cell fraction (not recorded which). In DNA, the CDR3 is TGTGCCAGCAGCTTAGGGCCTCTCGGCTACACCTTC. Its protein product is CASSLGPLGYTF.